This T cell receptor beta chain was recorded in a study of response to subunit inactivated influenza vaccine. Overall study findings and caveats: Few additional T cells are recruited per seasonal influenza vaccination, authors suggested.

This CDR3 contains 14 residues. J was trimmed by 0 bases and V by 7 bases; bases with no gene match: 5. Germline V gene sequence: CDR1 DFQATT, CDR2 SNEGSKA (reference sequence). In this sample, this clonotype turned up a few times. Its matching antigen is unknown. A single record per CDR3 protein comes from TCRdb applying MiXCR to the RT-PCR reads. The top ten hold around 13% of the sample, which has approximately 490,000 distinct CDR3 sequences, around 7.7% seen once. The source was PBMCs from blood, collected around 25 months after vaccination. The chain uses TRBV20-1 and TRBJ2-3, with 9 nucleotides matching TRBD2. The TCR originated in a man between 50 and 75 years old who received an inactivated influenza vaccine. In nucleotides, the CDR3 is TGCAGTGTGAGCGGGAGGTGGAGCACAGATACGCAGTATTTT. Residues: CSVSGRWSTDTQYF.